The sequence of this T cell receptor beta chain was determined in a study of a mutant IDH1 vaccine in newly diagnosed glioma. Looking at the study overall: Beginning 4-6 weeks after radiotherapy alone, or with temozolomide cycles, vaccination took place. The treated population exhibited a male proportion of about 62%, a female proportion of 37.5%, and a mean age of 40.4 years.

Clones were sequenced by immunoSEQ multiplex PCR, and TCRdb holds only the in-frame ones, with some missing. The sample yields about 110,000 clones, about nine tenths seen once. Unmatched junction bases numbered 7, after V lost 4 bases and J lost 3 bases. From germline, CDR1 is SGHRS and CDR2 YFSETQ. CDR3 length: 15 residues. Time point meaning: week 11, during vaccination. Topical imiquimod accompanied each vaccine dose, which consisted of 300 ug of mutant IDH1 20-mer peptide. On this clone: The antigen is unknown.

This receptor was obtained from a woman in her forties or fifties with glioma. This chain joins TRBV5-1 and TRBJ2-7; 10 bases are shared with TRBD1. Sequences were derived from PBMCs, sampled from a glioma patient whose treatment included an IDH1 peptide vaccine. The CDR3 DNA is TGCGCCAGCAGCCCATGGACAGGGGGGTACTACGAGCAGTACTTC. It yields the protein CASSPWTGGYYEQYF. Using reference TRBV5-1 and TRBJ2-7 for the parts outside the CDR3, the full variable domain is KAGVTQTPRYLIKTRGQQVTLSCSPISGHRSVSWYQQTPGQGLQFLFEYFSETQRNKGNFPGRFSGRQFSNSRSEMNVSTLELGDSALYLCASSPWTGGYYEQYFGPGTRLTVT.